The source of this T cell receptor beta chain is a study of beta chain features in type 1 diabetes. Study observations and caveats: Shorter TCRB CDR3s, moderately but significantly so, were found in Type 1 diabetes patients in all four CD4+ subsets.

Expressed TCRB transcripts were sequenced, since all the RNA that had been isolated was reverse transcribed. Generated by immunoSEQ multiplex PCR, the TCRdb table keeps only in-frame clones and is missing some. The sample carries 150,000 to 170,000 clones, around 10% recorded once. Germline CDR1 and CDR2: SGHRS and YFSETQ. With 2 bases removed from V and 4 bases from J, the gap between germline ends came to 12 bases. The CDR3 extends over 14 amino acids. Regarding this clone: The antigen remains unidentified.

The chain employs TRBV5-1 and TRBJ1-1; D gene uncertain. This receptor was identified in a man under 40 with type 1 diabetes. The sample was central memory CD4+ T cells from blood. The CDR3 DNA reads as TGCGCCAGCAGCTTAAGAGGCCAGTTCACTGAAGCTTTCTTT. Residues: CASSLRGQFTEAFF. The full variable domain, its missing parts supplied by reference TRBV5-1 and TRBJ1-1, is KAGVTQTPRYLIKTRGQQVTLSCSPISGHRSVSWYQQTPGQGLQFLFEYFSETQRNKGNFPGRFSGRQFSNSRSEMNVSTLELGDSALYLCASSLRGQFTEAFFGQGTRLTVV.